These 30 T cell receptor beta chains were all obtained from the same sample, sequenced in a study of sequential checkpoint blockade in melanoma. The assay was immunoSEQ multiplex PCR, and TCRdb's table has in-frame clones only and misses some. The repertoire holds under 2,500 clones, 20% to 30% seen once, with approximately 11% in the top ten. Indicated treatment: randomized to nivolumab then ipilimumab (arm A) or the reverse (arm B). The material was tumor tissue (inferred from file names), obtained from a patient given nivolumab and ipilimumab in sequence. Receptors originate from a human donor with melanoma.

The V call is TRBV6-8, the J call TRBJ2-5; 10 nucleotides line up with TRBD2. CDR3 length: 15 amino acids. J gave up 1 base and V 6 bases, and 5 bases lay outside the gene matches. The germline CDR1 and CDR2 sequences are MNHGY and SAAAGT. The CDR3 here is CASSLGLAVQETQYF. As DNA, the CDR3 is TGTGCCAGCAGCTTAGGACTAGCGGTCCAAGAGACCCAGTACTTC.

This rearrangement joins TRBV9 to TRBJ2-2; the D is unclear. The CDR3 loop spans 12 amino acids. Germline loops: CDR1 SGDLS, CDR2 YYNGEE. Trimming removed 4 bases at V and 5 bases at J, with 6 bases between. The DNA of the CDR3 is TGTGCCAGCAGCATAGATACCGGGGAGCTGTTTTTT. It encodes CASSIDTGELFF.

This clone has more than one count but fewer than ten. The chain carries TRBV6-8 and TRBJ2-5; 9 bases map to TRBD2. After removal of 7 bases from V and 2 bases from J, the junction contained 8 bases not matched to a gene. CDR1 is MNHGY and CDR2 is SAAAGT in the germline V gene. CDR3 length: 15 amino acids. DNA for the CDR3: TGTGCCAGCAACCCAAACAGCGGGGGGCAAGAGACCCAGTACTTC. It specifies CASNPNSGGQETQYF.

This clone qualifies as medium-sized. This sequence joins TRBV6-8 and TRBJ2-7; 7 bases fit TRBD2. Germline CDR1 is MNHGY and CDR2 is SAAAGT. The V gene end was trimmed by 3 bases and the J gene end by 3 bases; junction bases not matched to a gene: 5. The length of the CDR3 is 14 residues. DNA for the CDR3: TGTGCCAGCAGTTATACAGCGGGGAGCTACGAGCAGTACTTC. As protein: CASSYTAGSYEQYF.

CDR3 bases: TGTGCCAGCAGCTTGAGGGGCATCATTACAACTAATGAAAAACTGTTTTTT. It specifies CASSLRGIITTNEKLFF. The chain combines TRBV11-3 with TRBJ1-4; D is possibly TRBD1 (5 bases). V lost 3 bases and J lost 0, with 14 bases in between. The CDR3 has 17 amino acids. CDR1 SGHNT and CDR2 YENEEA come from the germline V gene. The variable domain in full, with the rest retrieved from reference TRBV11-3 and TRBJ1-4, is EAGVVQSPRYKIIEKKQPVAFWCNPISGHNTLYWYLQNLGQGPELLIRYENEEAVDDSQLPKDRFSAERLKGVDSTLKIQPAELGDSAVYLCASSLRGIITTNEKLFFGSGTQLSVL.

J is TRBJ2-6 and V is TRBV6-8, with D unresolved. The germline CDR1 and CDR2 sequences are MNHGY and SAAAGT. V was cut by 9 bases and J by 1 base, with 13 bases left in between. This CDR3 comprises 15 residues. The CDR3: CASTDSASGANVLTF. The CDR3 nucleotides are TGTGCCAGTACAGATAGTGCGTCTGGGGCCAACGTCCTGACTTTC.

In this sample, this clone turned up a few times. In nucleotides, the CDR3 is TGTGCCAGCAGCTTACGCGGGGGGACAGGGGATAACATTCAGTACTTC. Protein product: CASSLRGGTGDNIQYF. The gene calls are TRBV11-3 and TRBJ2-4; 10 bases are shared with TRBD1. The CDR3 loop spans 16 amino acids. CDR1 and CDR2 from the germline V gene are SGHNT and YENEEA. The junction had 8 bases not matched to a gene; V was cut back by 2 bases and J by 7 bases. Supplemented by reference TRBV11-3 and TRBJ2-4, the full variable domain reads EAGVVQSPRYKIIEKKQPVAFWCNPISGHNTLYWYLQNLGQGPELLIRYENEEAVDDSQLPKDRFSAERLKGVDSTLKIQPAELGDSAVYLCASSLRGGTGDNIQYFGAGTRLSVL.

The chain has TRBV30 and TRBJ1-6; D not resolved. Germline assignment: CDR1 GTSNPN and CDR2 SVGIG (reference sequence). This CDR3 region has 14 residues. V was clipped by 3 bases and J by 5 bases, with 11 bases between them. In nucleotides, the CDR3 is TGTGCCTGGAGGAAAAACGGGAATAATTCACCCCTCCACTTT. It codes for CAWRKNGNNSPLHF.

This clone was seen once. CDR3 nucleotide sequence: TGTGCCAGCACCGGAACGGAGTTCCTCGGATCCTATGGCTACACCTTC. It codes for CASTGTEFLGSYGYTF. This chain links TRBV28 with TRBJ1-2; D ambiguous. In germline, CDR1 is MDHEN, CDR2 SYDVKM. The CDR3 runs to 16 residues. Trimming took off 7 bases at V and 4 bases at J, with 22 bases between the two ends.

The chain uses TRBV5-1 and TRBJ1-4, with 7 bases matching TRBD1. The trim removed 4 bases at V and 6 bases at J, leaving 6 bases unmatched. The germline gives CDR1 SGHRS, CDR2 YFSETQ. The CDR3 is 14 amino acids. DNA of the CDR3: TGCGCCAGCAGCCTCCGGGACAGCGATGAAAAACTGTTTTTT. Translated: CASSLRDSDEKLFF.

V and J are TRBV6-8 and TRBJ2-1; 8 nucleotides line up with TRBD2. V lost 11 bases, J lost 8 bases, and 17 bases stayed unmatched. Germline V gene data show CDR1 as MNHGY and CDR2 as SAAAGT. This CDR3 has 15 amino acids. CDR3 DNA: TGTGCCGCCACCACGGGGGGGTCAAGGGGCGATGAGCAGTTCTTC. It is translated as CAATTGGSRGDEQFF.

V usage is TRBV7-2 and J usage is TRBJ2-1, with D tentatively TRBD1 (5 bases). Trimming cost V 5 bases and J 4 bases, with 9 bases left between them. Per the germline V gene, CDR1 is SGHTA and CDR2 is FQGNSA. The CDR3 runs 13 residues. In nucleotides, the CDR3 is TGTGCCAGCAGCCTGGACACTTACAATGAGCAGTTCTTC. This encodes CASSLDTYNEQFF.

This clone is categorized as large. This rearrangement joins TRBV11-3 to TRBJ2-4; 8 bases agree with TRBD2. The CDR3 spans 16 residues. Trimming took 5 bases from V and 0 from J; bases not matched to a gene: 6. Looked up from germline, CDR1 is SGHNT and CDR2 is YENEEA. CDR3 loop: CASSSTSGLAKNIQYF. As DNA, the CDR3 is TGTGCCAGCAGCAGCACTAGCGGTTTAGCCAAAAACATTCAGTACTTC.

This clone is deemed medium-sized. The chain employs TRBV11-3 and TRBJ1-4, with unresolved D. The V end was cut by 5 bases, the J end by 2 bases, with 12 bases between. Germline loops: CDR1 SGHNT, CDR2 YENEEA. The CDR3 length is 15 residues. CDR3 DNA sequence: TGTGCCAGCAGCCTATACCCAGTGACTAATGAAAAACTGTTTTTT. It yields the protein CASSLYPVTNEKLFF.

This clone was observed a few times. The chain uses TRBV7-7 and TRBJ2-4, with TRBD1 identical over 7 bases. V was pared by 4 bases and J by 9 bases, with 9 bases of the junction left unmatched. Germline lookup yields CDR1 SSHAT and CDR2 FNYEAQ (reference sequence). CDR3 length equals 14 residues. The CDR3 nucleotides read TGTGCCAGCAGCTGGGACAGAGGATATGGCATTCAGTACTTC. It translates to CASSWDRGYGIQYF.

The chain has TRBV6-8 and TRBJ1-2; 7 bases fit TRBD1. V was pared by 5 bases and J by 2 bases, with 14 bases of the junction left unmatched. Germline CDR1 and CDR2: MNHGY and SAAAGT. The CDR3 runs 17 residues. The CDR3 protein is CASSDLWGTDSNYGYTF. The DNA of the CDR3 is TGTGCCAGCAGTGACCTATGGGGGACAGACTCGAACTATGGCTACACCTTC.

This chain joins TRBV6-7 and TRBJ2-7, with D tentatively TRBD1 or TRBD2 (5 bases each). TRBV6-7 is assigned to the ORF class and has an uncertain function. This CDR3 has 13 amino acids. Trimming took 6 bases from V and 2 from J, leaving 11 bases between them. CDR3 sequence reads: CASSGATAYEQYF. CDR3 nucleotide sequence: TGTGCCAGCAGCGGGGCGACCGCCTACGAGCAGTACTTC.

This clone is deemed medium-sized. V and J are TRBV6-8 and TRBJ2-1; TRBD2 is a possible D gene (6 bases). Germline V lookup: CDR1 MNHGY, CDR2 SAAAGT. The CDR3 has 13 residues. With 6 bases removed from V and 7 bases from J, the gap between germline ends came to 13 bases. The CDR3: CASREGLNNEQFF. The CDR3 nucleotides are TGTGCCAGCAGGGAGGGGCTGAATAATGAGCAGTTCTTC.

This chain joins TRBV23-1 and TRBJ2-7; TRBD2 matches at 11 bases. TRBV23-1 is an ORF; its function is uncertain. Trimming removed 6 bases from V and 7 bases from J; junction bases left unmatched: 14. The CDR3 runs to 16 residues. CDR3 sequence (DNA): TGCGCCAGCAGCCACACAATTAGCGGGGGGGCCGATGAGCAGTACTTC. It yields the protein CASSHTISGGADEQYF.

The chain couples TRBV19 to TRBJ1-2, with TRBD1 matching over 9 bases. The CDR3 is 16 residues long. V was clipped by 7 bases and J by 5 bases; unmatched bases: 14. Germline-derived CDR1 and CDR2 are LNHDA and SQIVND (reference sequence). The CDR3 DNA reads as TGTGCCAGTACCACCGAGAGGGGACAGGGTGTGTATGGCTACACCTTC. Translating it yields CASTTERGQGVYGYTF. Full variable domain (outside the CDR3, taken from reference TRBV19 and TRBJ1-2): DGGITQSPKYLFRKEGQNVTLSCEQNLNHDAMYWYRQDPGQGLRLIYYSQIVNDFQKGDIAEGYSVSREKKESFPLTVTSAQKNPTAFYLCASTTERGQGVYGYTFGSGTRLTVV.

The J gene is TRBJ2-5, the V gene TRBV5-1, with 9 bases lining up with TRBD1. This CDR3 contains 17 residues. Germline lookup yields CDR1 SGHRS and CDR2 YFSETQ. V dropped 1 base and J dropped 0; count of bases not matched to a gene: 7. The CDR3 spells CASSLPRTGEYQETQYF. The DNA for the CDR3 is TGCGCCAGCAGCTTGCCCCGGACAGGGGAGTACCAAGAGACCCAGTACTTC. Combining the CDR3 with reference TRBV5-1 and TRBJ2-5 gives the whole variable domain KAGVTQTPRYLIKTRGQQVTLSCSPISGHRSVSWYQQTPGQGLQFLFEYFSETQRNKGNFPGRFSGRQFSNSRSEMNVSTLELGDSALYLCASSLPRTGEYQETQYFGPGTRLLVL.

This chain uses TRBV14 with TRBJ2-6; unclear D gene. There are 15 residues in the CDR3. The germline V gene has CDR1 SGHDN and CDR2 FVKESK. V was clipped by 4 bases and J by 1 base, with 8 bases between them. The CDR3 coding sequence is TGTGCCAGCAGCCCCTGGCCGTCTGGGGCCAACGTCCTGACTTTC. This encodes CASSPWPSGANVLTF. Variable domain in full (rest from reference TRBV14 and TRBJ2-6): EAGVTQFPSHSVIEKGQTVTLRCDPISGHDNLYWYRRVMGKEIKFLLHFVKESKQDESGMPNNRFLAERTGGTYSTLKVQPAELEDSGVYFCASSPWPSGANVLTFGAGSRLTVL.

The genes are TRBV28 and TRBJ2-7; D is unclear. CDR3 length: 12 amino acids. Between the trimmed V and J ends, which lost 2 bases and 3 bases, there was a span of 5 bases. Germline V gene sequence: CDR1 MDHEN, CDR2 SYDVKM. In DNA, the CDR3 is TGTGCCAGCAGTTTACCACTCTACGAGCAGTACTTC. Its translation: CASSLPLYEQYF.

In this sample, this clone is large (0.1 to 1%). The V call is TRBV19, the J call TRBJ2-2, with D perhaps TRBD1 (5 bases). V gave up 5 bases and J gave up 4 bases, with 14 bases separating them. Germline loops: CDR1 LNHDA, CDR2 SQIVND (reference sequence). This CDR3 is 15 amino acids long. The CDR3 reads CASSPRWQGTGELFF. CDR3 coding DNA: TGTGCCAGTAGTCCTCGTTGGCAGGGCACCGGGGAGCTGTTTTTT.

This clone was seen only a few times. The V call is TRBV11-3, the J call TRBJ2-7; a possible D gene is TRBD1 (6 bases). The CDR3 sequence is 15 residues long. V was trimmed by 6 bases and J by 2 bases, leaving 17 bases between them. The germline gives CDR1 SGHNT, CDR2 YENEEA. The CDR3 DNA follows: TGTGCCAGCAGTCCCAACCCAGGGGAGCCCTACGAGCAGTACTTC. Translated: CASSPNPGEPYEQYF.

This chain links TRBV11-3 with TRBJ2-5; perhaps TRBD1 as D (5 bases). V lost 2 bases, J lost 1 base, and 23 bases lay in between. CDR3 size: 19 residues. Per the germline V gene, CDR1 is SGHNT and CDR2 is YENEEA. CDR3 in amino acids: CASSLFRVWGNPGQETQYF. In DNA, the CDR3 is TGTGCCAGCAGCTTATTCCGGGTATGGGGCAACCCCGGCCAAGAGACCCAGTACTTC.

There are a few counts of this clone. The chain employs TRBV9 and TRBJ1-2, with no clear D. Germline V lookup: CDR1 SGDLS, CDR2 YYNGEE. V lost 5 bases and J lost 4, with 12 bases in between. The CDR3 is made up of 13 amino acids. CDR3 in DNA: TGTGCCAGCAGGGGGATAGACTTCTATGGCTACACCTTC. Protein product: CASRGIDFYGYTF.

This clone has just a few counts. The rearrangement uses TRBV10-3 and TRBJ2-5; TRBD1 matches 10 bases. CDR1 and CDR2 from the germline V gene are ENHRY and SYGVKD. The ends lost 2 bases at V and 1 base at J; junction bases unmatched: 1. The CDR3 runs 15 residues. This CDR3 reads CAISERDRGQETQYF. The CDR3 nucleotides are TGTGCCATCAGTGAGAGGGACAGGGGCCAAGAGACCCAGTACTTC.

The chain uses TRBV7-4 and TRBJ1-1, with D perhaps matching TRBD1 (6 bases). The V and J ends lost 5 bases and 1 base respectively, with 8 bases between them. This CDR3 is built from 13 residues. The germline V gene has CDR1 SGHVT and CDR2 SQSDAQ. The CDR3 spells CASSRGQNTEAFF. In nucleotides, the CDR3 is TGTGCCAGCAGCCGGGGACAGAACACTGAAGCTTTCTTT.

This clone was seen a few times. The chain links TRBV6-8 to TRBJ2-7; D perhaps matches TRBD2 (6 bases). Germline lookup yields CDR1 MNHGY and CDR2 SAAAGT. The CDR3 spans 17 residues. Trimming removed 1 base from V and 2 bases from J, with 18 bases in between. The CDR3 sequence: CASSYFRDFRTAYEQYF. The CDR3 DNA reads TGTGCCAGCAGTTACTTCCGGGACTTCAGAACGGCCTACGAGCAGTACTTC.